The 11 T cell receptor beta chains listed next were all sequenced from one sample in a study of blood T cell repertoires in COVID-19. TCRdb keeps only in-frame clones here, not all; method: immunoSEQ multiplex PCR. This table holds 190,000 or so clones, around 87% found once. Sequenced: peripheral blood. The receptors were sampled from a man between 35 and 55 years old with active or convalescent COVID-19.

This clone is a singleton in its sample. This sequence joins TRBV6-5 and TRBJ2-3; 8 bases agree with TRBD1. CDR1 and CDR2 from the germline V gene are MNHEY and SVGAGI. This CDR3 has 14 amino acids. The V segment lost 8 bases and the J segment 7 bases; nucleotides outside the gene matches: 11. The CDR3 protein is CASGTGDGRNTQYF. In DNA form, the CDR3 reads TGTGCCAGCGGGACAGGAGACGGCCGGAATACGCAGTATTTT.

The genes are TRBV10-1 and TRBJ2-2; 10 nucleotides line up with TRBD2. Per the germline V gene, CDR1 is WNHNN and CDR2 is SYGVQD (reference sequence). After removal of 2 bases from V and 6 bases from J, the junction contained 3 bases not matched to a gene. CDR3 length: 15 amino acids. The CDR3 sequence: CASSESGGAPGELFF. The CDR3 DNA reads TGCGCCAGCAGTGAGAGCGGGGGGGCGCCCGGGGAGCTGTTTTTT.

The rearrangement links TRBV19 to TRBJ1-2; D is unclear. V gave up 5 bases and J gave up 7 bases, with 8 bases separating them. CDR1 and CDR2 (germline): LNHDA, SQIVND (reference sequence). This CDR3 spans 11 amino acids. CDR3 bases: TGTGCCAGTAGTTTTGTTAGTGGCTACACCTTC. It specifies CASSFVSGYTF.

As DNA, the CDR3 is TGTGCCAGCAGCGTAGGGGGACAGGGGGTCTACAATGAGCAGTTCTTC. Protein: CASSVGGQGVYNEQFF. V and J are TRBV9 and TRBJ2-1; 11 bases fit TRBD1. V shed 0 bases, J shed 3 bases, and the junction held 2 bases outside the gene matches. Germline V gives CDR1 SGDLS, CDR2 YYNGEE. The CDR3 extends over 16 amino acids.

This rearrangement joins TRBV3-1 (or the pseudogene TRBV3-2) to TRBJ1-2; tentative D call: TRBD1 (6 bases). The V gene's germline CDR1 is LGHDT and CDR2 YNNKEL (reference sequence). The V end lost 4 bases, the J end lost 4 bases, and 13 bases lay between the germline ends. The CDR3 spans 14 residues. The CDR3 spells CASSREGDGYGYTF. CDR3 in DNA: TGTGCCAGCAGCCGCGAGGGGGATGGCTATGGCTACACCTTC.

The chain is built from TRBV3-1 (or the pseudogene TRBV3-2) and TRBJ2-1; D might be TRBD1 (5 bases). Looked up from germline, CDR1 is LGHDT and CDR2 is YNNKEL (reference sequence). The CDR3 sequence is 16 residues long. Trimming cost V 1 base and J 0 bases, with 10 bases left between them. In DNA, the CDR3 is TGTGCCAGCAGCCAAGGTCTGGACACCTCCTACAATGAGCAGTTCTTC. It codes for CASSQGLDTSYNEQFF.

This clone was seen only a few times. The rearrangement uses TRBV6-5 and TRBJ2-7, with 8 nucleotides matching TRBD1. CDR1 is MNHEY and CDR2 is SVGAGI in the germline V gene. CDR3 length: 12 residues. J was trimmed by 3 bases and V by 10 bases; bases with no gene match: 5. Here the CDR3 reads CATSDRGYEQYF. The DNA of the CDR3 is TGTGCCACCAGCGACAGGGGCTACGAGCAGTACTTC.

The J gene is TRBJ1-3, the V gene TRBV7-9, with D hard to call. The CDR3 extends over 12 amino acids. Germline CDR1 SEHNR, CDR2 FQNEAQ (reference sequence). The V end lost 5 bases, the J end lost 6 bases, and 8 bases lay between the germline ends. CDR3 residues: CASSTTENTIYF. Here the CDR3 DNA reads TGTGCCAGCAGCACAACAGAAAACACCATATATTTT.

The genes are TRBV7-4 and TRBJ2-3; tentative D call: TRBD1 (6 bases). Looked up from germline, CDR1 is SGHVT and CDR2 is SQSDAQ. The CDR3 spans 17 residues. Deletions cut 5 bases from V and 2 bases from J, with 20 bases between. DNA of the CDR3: TGTGCCAGCAGCCCGTTGGGACAAGCTACGTCCACAGATACGCAGTATTTT. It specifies CASSPLGQATSTDTQYF.

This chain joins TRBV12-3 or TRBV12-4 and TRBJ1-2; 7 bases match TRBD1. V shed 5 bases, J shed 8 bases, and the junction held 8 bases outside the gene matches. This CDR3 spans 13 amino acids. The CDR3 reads CASSRDRVEGYTF. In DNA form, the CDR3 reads TGTGCCAGCAGTCGAGACAGGGTGGAGGGCTACACCTTC.

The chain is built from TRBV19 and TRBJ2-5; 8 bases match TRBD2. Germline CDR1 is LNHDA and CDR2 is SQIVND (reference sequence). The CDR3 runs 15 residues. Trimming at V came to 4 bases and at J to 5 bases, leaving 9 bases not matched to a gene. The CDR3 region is CASSNPGLAWETQYF. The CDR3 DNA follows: TGTGCCAGTAGTAACCCCGGACTAGCATGGGAGACCCAGTACTTC.